Included here is one T cell receptor (beta chain) sequence, with context. The data were produced by immunoSEQ multiplex PCR, yet TCRdb's version contains in-frame clones alone and is incomplete. Here the sample spans tens of thousands of clones, more than 90% being singletons. Trimming took 0 bases from V and 3 from J, leaving 4 bases between them. CDR1 is KGHDR, CDR2 SFDVKD, per germline. This CDR3 has 13 amino acids. The data were obtained in a study of T cell responses to AZD1222 COVID-19 vaccine. The receptor's source is an adult in good health. The material sequenced was peripheral blood, taken on day 0 of AZD1222 vaccination. The chain couples TRBV24-1 to TRBJ1-2; the D is unclear. DNA for the CDR3: TGTGCCACCAGTGATTTGCCGTACTATGGCTACACCTTC. Protein: CATSDLPYYGYTF.